The clone carrying this TCR beta chain has ten or more counts. The antigen remains undetermined. The data were produced by immunoSEQ multiplex PCR, yet TCRdb's version contains in-frame clones alone and is incomplete. The sample holds around 24,000 clones, and no clone turns up only once. The sample belongs to a study of T cell clonality in common variable immunodeficiency. Study observations and caveats: Fewer deletions and N-nucleotide insertions were reportedly seen in common variable immunodeficiency TCR beta sequences.

Replacement immunoglobulin had been given to every CVID subject for at least one year. Material: peripheral blood mononuclear cells. The receptor comes from a human donor with common variable immunodeficiency.

CDR3 amino acids: CASQLAGGPTDTQYF. CDR3 DNA (partial): TGTGCCAGCCAACTAGCGGGAGGGCCCACAGATACG. The chain joins TRBV7-6 to TRBJ2-3, with 13 bases aligning to TRBD2. The read terminates 3 residues ahead of where the CDR3 ends, so the germline J gene completes it. V was clipped by 8 bases and J by 2 bases; unmatched bases: 4. The CDR3 is made up of 15 amino acids. Germline V gene data show CDR1 as SGHVS and CDR2 as FNYEAQ.